The TCR beta chain described here comes from a study of identical twins. This CDR3 is 15 amino acids long. V was shortened by 3 bases and J by 0 bases, with 11 bases between the two germline ends. TCRdb reprocessed the 5' RACE reads via MiXCR and lists one record per CDR3 protein. The sample shows around 650,000 distinct CDR3 sequences, roughly 7.1% of them seen only once. These same records also appear under a second study, on yellow fever vaccine responses in identical twins.

Source material: PBMCs. The V call is TRBV12-3 or TRBV12-4, the J call TRBJ1-2, with D hard to call. The receptor's source is a woman aged 18-29 years in good health. The CDR3 nucleotides read TGTGCCAGCAGTTTGGGCAGTAAGGCTAACTATGGCTACACCTTC. It encodes CASSLGSKANYGYTF.